A single sample gave rise to the 20 T cell receptor beta chains below, sequenced in a study of T cells in women clearing cervical HPV infection. Here immunoSEQ multiplex PCR was the method, and the copy in TCRdb shows in-frame clones only, minus some. This table holds some 39,000 clones. Material: blood buffy coat. The receptor source for this set is a woman between 18 and 75 years old with a cervical HPV16 infection that either progressed to CIN3+ or cleared (not recorded which).

Comment on this clone: The sequenced fragment ends 3 residues before the CDR3 boundary, so the rest is inferred from the germline J gene. This chain uses TRBV5-1 with TRBJ2-2, with D perhaps TRBD1 (5 bases). V was cut by 4 bases and J by 8 bases, with 12 bases left in between. The CDR3 has 13 amino acids. The germline gives CDR1 SGHRS, CDR2 YFSETQ. The DNA read from the CDR3 is TGCGCCAGCAGCCAACAGGAAGGGGGGGAG. Protein: CASSQQEGGE. In full, the CDR3 is CASSQQEGGELFF. Complete variable domain (other parts from reference TRBV5-1 and TRBJ2-2): KAGVTQTPRYLIKTRGQQVTLSCSPISGHRSVSWYQQTPGQGLQFLFEYFSETQRNKGNFPGRFSGRQFSNSRSEMNVSTLELGDSALYLCASSQQEGGELFFGEGSRLTVL.

This CDR3 is CASSLGSQGNGELFF. Partial CDR3 DNA: TGTGCCAGCAGTTTAGGATCTCAGGGTAACGGGGAG. The chain combines TRBV28 with TRBJ2-2; TRBD1 might be the D (5 bases). The CDR3 goes on 3 residues after the read ends, and that part is filled in from the germline J gene. Trimming removed 2 bases from V and 7 bases from J, with 14 bases in between. Germline assignment: CDR1 MDHEN and CDR2 SYDVKM. The CDR3 totals 15 residues.

Regarding this clone: The read comes to an end 3 residues before the CDR3 does, leaving the germline J gene to fill in the end. The V call is TRBV6-2 or TRBV6-3, the J call TRBJ2-1; tentative D call: TRBD2 (6 bases). V gave up 2 bases and J gave up 3 bases, with 11 bases separating them. Per the germline V gene, CDR1 is MNHEY and CDR2 is SVGEGT. The CDR3 spans 15 residues. CDR3 sequence: CASSYEGGVYNEQFF. The sequenced CDR3 bases are TGTGCCAGCAGTTACGAAGGCGGGGTCTACAATGAG.

In regard to this clone: Read coverage stops 3 residues before the CDR3 terminus; the germline J gene supplies the remainder. This chain uses TRBV7-8 with TRBJ2-7; D remains ambiguous. The CDR3 has 15 amino acids. Germline assignment: CDR1 SGHVS and CDR2 FQNEAQ. V was shortened by 4 bases and J by 2 bases, with 15 bases between the two germline ends. CDR3 DNA, as far as it was read: TGTGCCAGCAGCTACACGAGTGACACAACCTACGAG. Protein: CASSYTSDTTYE. The full CDR3 is CASSYTSDTTYEQYF.

Of note for this clone: The read falls 3 residues short of the CDR3 end, and the missing part is taken from the germline J gene. V is TRBV2 and J is TRBJ2-3; D perhaps matches TRBD2 (6 bases). Trimming took 4 bases from V and 2 from J, leaving 13 bases between them. This CDR3 contains 15 residues. CDR1 and CDR2 (germline): SNHLY, FYNNEI. The sequenced part of the CDR3 DNA is TGTGCCAGCAGTGCGAATCGGGGGTTCACAGATACG. Translation gives CASSANRGFTDT. The CDR3, in full, reads CASSANRGFTDTQYF.

Note on this clone: The sequenced fragment ends 3 residues before the CDR3 boundary, so the rest is inferred from the germline J gene. This chain connects TRBV7-2 to TRBJ1-1, with 7 bases identical to TRBD1. V trimming: 0 bases; J trimming: 4 bases; junction bases outside the gene matches: 5. This CDR3 region has 15 residues. Germline CDR1 is SGHTA and CDR2 is FQGNSA. The covered CDR3 bases are TGTGCCAGCAGCTTAGCGAAGGGGGCTGGCACTGAA. Translation: CASSLAKGAGTE. The full CDR3 protein reads CASSLAKGAGTEAFF.

A note on this clone: Sequencing ends 3 residues short of the CDR3 end; the germline J gene provides the rest. The chain recombines TRBV10-3 with TRBJ2-2; 8 nucleotides agree with TRBD1. The germline V gene encodes CDR1 ENHRY and CDR2 SYGVKD. CDR3 size: 16 residues. The CDR3 DNA, read in part, is TGTGCCATCAGTGAGTCTAAGCAGGGGGCCGGTGAAAAG. Translated, it gives CAISESKQGAGEK. The full CDR3 protein is CAISESKQGAGEKLFF.

To note about this clone: The CDR3 end lies 3 residues beyond the end of the read and is filled in from the germline J gene. The V and J genes are TRBV12-3 or TRBV12-4 and TRBJ2-3, with TRBD2 matching over 10 bases. The J segment lost 0 bases and the V segment lost 7 bases, leaving 7 bases of the junction unmatched. CDR3 length: 16 residues. Partial CDR3 DNA: TGTGCCAGCAACCCTCTAGCGGGGGCTAGCACAGATACG. Its translation: CASNPLAGASTDT. The whole CDR3 reads CASNPLAGASTDTQYF.

In the case of this clone: One junction end does not reproduce the germline sequence, and a read error may be involved. The read ends 3 residues before the CDR3 terminus; that terminus is restored from the germline J gene. V is TRBV6-1 and J is TRBJ1-5, with TRBD1 as a possible D gene (6 bases). The germline V gene encodes CDR1 MNHNS and CDR2 SASEGT. The CDR3 spans 16 residues. The CDR3 bases that were read are TGTGCCAGCAGCGAAGGACAGAGAATTAGCAATCAGCCC. It translates to CASSEGQRISNQP. The full CDR3 protein reads CASSEGQRISNQPQHF.

In the case of this clone: The read halts 3 residues ahead of the CDR3 end, with the missing end drawn from the germline J gene. The chain recombines TRBV18 with TRBJ1-4, with a possible D match to TRBD1 (6 bases). Germline assignment: CDR1 KGHSH and CDR2 LQKENI. The CDR3 runs 14 residues. The CDR3 loop is CASGVSSYNSPLFF. The sequenced part of the CDR3 DNA is TGTGCCTCAGGGGTGAGCTCCTATAATTCACCA.

In the case of this clone: The read ends 3 residues before the CDR3 terminus; that terminus is restored from the germline J gene. The chain joins TRBV19 to TRBJ1-1, with D possibly being TRBD1 (6 bases). Trimming took 6 bases from V and 2 from J, leaving 16 bases between them. The CDR3 consists of 15 residues. CDR1 is LNHDA and CDR2 is SQIVND in the germline V gene (reference sequence). The sequenced part of the CDR3 DNA is TGTGCCAGTAGCCCTGGACAGATTTATAACACTGAA. Residues: CASSPGQIYNTE. The full CDR3 protein is CASSPGQIYNTEAFF.

About this clone: The sequenced fragment ends 3 residues before the CDR3 boundary, so the rest is inferred from the germline J gene. The chain employs TRBV5-1 and TRBJ2-3; TRBD2 agrees at 7 bases. From germline, CDR1 is SGHRS and CDR2 YFSETQ. This CDR3 has 16 amino acids. The ends lost 3 bases at V and 3 bases at J; junction bases unmatched: 10. The CDR3 sequence is CASSSNPSAGTDTQYF. The sequenced part of the CDR3 DNA is TGCGCCAGCAGCTCGAACCCATCAGCGGGGACAGATACG.

A word on this clone: The read ends 3 residues early relative to the CDR3; the germline J gene fills the gap. The chain has TRBV7-9 and TRBJ2-4; tentative D call: TRBD1 (7 bases). This CDR3 is 14 amino acids long. The germline V gene encodes CDR1 SEHNR and CDR2 FQNEAQ (reference sequence). CDR3 region: CASSAGGQPYGQYF. CDR3 bases read: TGTGCCAGCAGCGCCGGGGGACAGCCTTATGGT.

The CDR3 reads CASTSGNSNQPQHF. The sequenced part of the CDR3 DNA is TGTGCCAGCACGAGCGGCAATAGCAATCAGCCC. The chain carries TRBV2 and TRBJ1-5; no firm D call. The read stops 3 residues short of the end of the CDR3; the missing end is completed from the germline J gene. Trimming left V 7 bases short and J 0 bases short, with 10 bases between. The V gene's germline CDR1 is SNHLY and CDR2 FYNNEI. This CDR3 has 14 residues. Looking up the rest from reference TRBV2 and TRBJ1-5 gives the full variable domain: EPEVTQTPSHQVTQMGQEVILRCVPISNHLYFYWYRQILGQKVEFLVSFYNNEISEKSEIFDDQFSVERPDGSNFTLKIRSTKLEDSAMYFCASTSGNSNQPQHFGDGTRLSIL.

About this clone itself: The read terminates 3 residues ahead of where the CDR3 ends, so the germline J gene completes it. The rearrangement links TRBV19 to TRBJ1-2, with D possibly matching TRBD1 (5 bases). This CDR3 region has 14 residues. The germline V gene has CDR1 LNHDA and CDR2 SQIVND (reference sequence). The part of the CDR3 DNA that was read is TGTGCCAGTAGCACAAGTATGGGGGACTACGAC. Its protein product is CASSTSMGDYD. The full CDR3 sequence reads CASSTSMGDYDYTF.

About this clone itself: The read comes to an end 3 residues before the CDR3 does, leaving the germline J gene to fill in the end. J is TRBJ2-5 and V is TRBV7-6, with TRBD2 as a possible D gene (7 bases). V was pared by 6 bases and J by 5 bases, with 19 bases between. This CDR3 comprises 15 residues. Germline V gene lookup returns CDR1 SGHVS and CDR2 FNYEAQ. CDR3 DNA (partial): TGTGCCAGCAGTGTCGTGGGGGGGGGCCTGGAGACC. Protein product: CASSVVGGGLET. The entire CDR3 reads CASSVVGGGLETQYF.

As to this clone: The read finishes 3 residues shy of the CDR3 end, and the germline J gene is used to complete it. The chain joins TRBV29-1 to TRBJ2-1; TRBD2 agrees at 11 bases. Germline CDR1 SQVTM, CDR2 ANQGSEA. The V gene end was trimmed by 4 bases and the J gene end by 7 bases; junction bases not matched to a gene: 6. The CDR3 length is 14 residues. The CDR3: CSVVRASGGNEQFF. The part of the CDR3 DNA that was read is TGCAGCGTTGTTCGGGCTAGCGGGGGGAATGAG.

With respect to this clone: From the germline J gene comes the end of the CDR3, since the read stops 3 residues before it. This chain uses TRBV5-4 with TRBJ2-1, with TRBD1 matching 8 bases. The CDR3 loop spans 16 amino acids. Germline V gene sequence: CDR1 SGHNT, CDR2 YYREEE (reference sequence). After removal of 4 bases from V and 2 bases from J, the junction contained 8 bases not matched to a gene. The CDR3 reads CASSGLNRGTYNEQFF. Partial CDR3 DNA: TGTGCCAGCAGCGGACTAAACAGGGGGACCTACAATGAG.

A note on this clone: The read gets to within 3 residues of the CDR3 end, and the germline J gene fills in the rest. V is TRBV20-1 and J is TRBJ2-1, with D unresolved. Trimming removed 0 bases at V and 7 bases at J, with 7 bases between. CDR1 is DFQATT, CDR2 SNEGSKA, per germline (reference sequence). The CDR3 consists of 12 residues. The sequenced CDR3 bases are TGCAGTGCTAGAGACACGGTAAATGAG. Amino acid sequence: CSARDTVNE. The CDR3 in its entirety is CSARDTVNEQFF.

Concerning this clone itself: The CDR3 end is not reached by the read, which stops 3 residues before it; the germline J gene fills it in. The chain joins TRBV19 to TRBJ2-2; D possibly corresponds to TRBD1 (6 bases). Germline CDR1 and CDR2: LNHDA and SQIVND (reference sequence). The CDR3 length is 13 residues. Incomplete CDR3 DNA: TGTGCCAGTCACCGACAGGCTAATGAAAAG. Translating it yields CASHRQANEK. The whole CDR3 sequence is CASHRQANEKLFF.